The 23 T cell receptor beta chains reported below all come from one sample, sequenced in a study of glioma-infiltrating T cells. Using RNA template, CDR3s of TCR alpha and beta were amplified with iRepertoire arm-PCR. Each CDR3 protein is one row after TCRdb ran MiXCR on the multiplex PCR reads. The table lists around 390,000 distinct CDR3 sequences, less than 50% of them singletons. Sequenced material: glioma tissue, nonneoplastic brain tissue, or PBMCs (not recorded which). The receptors derive from a human donor with low-grade glioma or glioblastoma, undergoing nonglioma brain surgery, or in good health (not recorded which).

The table lists this clonotype with a count of one. This chain links TRBV12-3 or TRBV12-4 with TRBJ2-3; 10 bases fit TRBD2. Unmatched junction bases numbered 9, after V lost 4 bases and J lost 5 bases. The CDR3 loop spans 16 amino acids. The CDR3 DNA follows: TGTGCCAGCAGTTCCTATCTAGCGGGAGCGGGAGATACGCAGTATTTT. It yields the protein CASSSYLAGAGDTQYF.

This clonotype was detected a few times. The chain links TRBV18 to TRBJ2-1; tentatively, D is TRBD1 (6 bases). The V end was cut by 3 bases, the J end by 0 bases, with 18 bases between. This CDR3 has 18 residues. Germline CDR1 reads KGHSH; CDR2 reads LQKENI. CDR3 amino acids: CASSPRERGWSSYNEQFF. The CDR3 DNA sequence: TGTGCCAGCTCACCTCGTGAGAGGGGGTGGAGCTCCTACAATGAGCAGTTCTTC.

The gene calls are TRBV12-3 or TRBV12-4 and TRBJ2-7; tentative D call: TRBD1 (5 bases). V lost 2 bases to trimming and J lost 2 bases, with 10 bases between them. This CDR3 has 14 amino acids. CDR3 amino acids: CASSLQGSTYEQYF. Written as DNA, the CDR3 is TGTGCCAGCAGTTTACAGGGTTCCACCTACGAGCAGTACTTC.

The chain joins TRBV7-9 to TRBJ2-5; D is perhaps TRBD1 (5 bases). The CDR3 has 14 amino acids. The germline V gene encodes CDR1 SEHNR and CDR2 FQNEAQ (reference sequence). Trimming took off 10 bases at V and 5 bases at J, with 20 bases between the two ends. CDR3 nucleotide sequence: TGTGCCACCCATTTGGGGCAGGGCAGTGAGACCCAGTACTTC. Translation gives CATHLGQGSETQYF.

Many counts were recorded for this clonotype. This chain's CDR3 is CASSYSAVDTQYF. The CDR3 DNA follows: TGTGCCAGCAGTTACAGTGCGGTGGATACGCAGTATTTT. The chain carries TRBV6-5 and TRBJ2-3; D gene ambiguous. With 2 bases removed from V and 6 bases from J, the gap between germline ends came to 9 bases. The CDR3 has 13 residues. Germline CDR1 is MNHEY and CDR2 is SVGAGI.

The V gene is TRBV28, the J gene TRBJ2-1, with TRBD2 identical over 14 bases. CDR3 size: 19 residues. The J segment lost 2 bases and the V segment lost 3 bases, leaving 9 bases of the junction unmatched. Germline V lookup: CDR1 MDHEN, CDR2 SYDVKM. CDR3 in DNA: TGTGCCAGCAGTTTCCCCGGGACTAGCGGGAGTACACCCTACAATGAGCAGTTCTTC. It translates to CASSFPGTSGSTPYNEQFF.

This clonotype has more than one count but fewer than ten. V usage is TRBV7-2 and J usage is TRBJ2-7; possibly TRBD1 or TRBD2 for D (6 bases each). CDR1 and CDR2 from the germline V gene are SGHTA and FQGNSA. CDR3 length: 13 amino acids. Trimming left V 7 bases short and J 4 bases short, with 14 bases between. CDR3 sequence: CASKGGGSYEQYF. CDR3 nucleotide sequence: TGTGCCAGCAAAGGGGGAGGTTCGTACGAGCAGTACTTC.

This clonotype was seen once. J is TRBJ2-7 and V is TRBV30; D unclear. V dropped 2 bases and J dropped 3 bases, with 8 bases sitting between them. Germline V lookup: CDR1 GTSNPN, CDR2 SVGIG (reference sequence). CDR3 length equals 12 residues. The CDR3 spells CAWSYGYYEQYF. DNA for the CDR3: TGTGCCTGGAGTTACGGGTACTACGAGCAGTACTTC.

The rearrangement joins TRBV6-6 to TRBJ2-2; weak D call: TRBD2 (5 bases). This CDR3 region has 15 residues. CDR1 and CDR2 from the germline V gene are MNHNY and SVGAGI (reference sequence). Trimming pared 0 bases from V and 5 bases from J, leaving 10 bases between. CDR3 in DNA: TGTGCCAGCAGTTACTCGTACGGGGATACCGGGGAGCTGTTTTTT. It is translated as CASSYSYGDTGELFF.

This clonotype came up many times. This chain links TRBV28 with TRBJ2-3; D might be TRBD2 (5 bases). The germline CDR1 and CDR2 sequences are MDHEN and SYDVKM. Trimming pared 4 bases from V and 2 bases from J, leaving 16 bases between. CDR3 length: 16 amino acids. DNA of the CDR3: TGTGCCAGCAGTTCTCCGGGATCCCCTCACACAGATACGCAGTATTTT. Protein sequence: CASSSPGSPHTDTQYF.

The rearrangement joins TRBV28 to TRBJ2-7; perhaps TRBD1 as D (6 bases). There are 14 residues in the CDR3. The germline V and J ends were trimmed by 10 bases and 0 bases, with 16 bases remaining between them. Germline V gene data show CDR1 as MDHEN and CDR2 as SYDVKM. The CDR3 sequence is CAIVGAGSSYEQYF. The CDR3 bases are TGTGCCATAGTGGGGGCAGGTAGCTCCTACGAGCAGTACTTC.

The chain uses TRBV12-3 or TRBV12-4 and TRBJ2-1; the match to TRBD1 covers 8 bases. The CDR3 extends over 13 amino acids. V lost 8 bases to trimming and J lost 4 bases; unmatched junction nucleotides: 4. In nucleotides, the CDR3 is TGTGCCAGCGCAAGACAGGGGTACAATGAGCAGTTCTTC. This sequence encodes CASARQGYNEQFF.

About this clonotype itself: This sequence may be a read error, since a much larger clone differs from it by one base. The chain combines TRBV27 with TRBJ2-5; 8 bases agree with TRBD2. The CDR3 is made up of 16 amino acids. CDR1 MNHEY and CDR2 SMNVEV come from the germline V gene (reference sequence). The CDR3 loop reads CASSGFGTRDQDTQYF. The DNA for the CDR3 is TGTGCCAGCAGTGGGTTCGGGACTAGGGACCAAGATACCCAGTACTTC.

This chain uses TRBV28 with TRBJ2-3; 8 bases fit TRBD2. Germline values: CDR1 MDHEN, CDR2 SYDVKM. This CDR3 is 15 amino acids long. The V gene end was trimmed by 5 bases and the J gene end by 0 bases; junction bases not matched to a gene: 4. The CDR3, as DNA: TGTGCCAGCAGTCGACTAGCGTCTAGCACAGATACGCAGTATTTT. This sequence encodes CASSRLASSTDTQYF. The whole variable domain, filled in from reference TRBV28 and TRBJ2-3, reads DVKVTQSSRYLVKRTGEKVFLECVQDMDHENMFWYRQDPGLGLRLIYFSYDVKMKEKGDIPEGYSVSREKKERFSLILESASTNQTSMYLCASSRLASSTDTQYFGPGTRLTVL.

The rearrangement links TRBV18 to TRBJ2-5; TRBD1 aligns across 7 bases. CDR1 and CDR2 (germline): KGHSH, LQKENI. J lost 0 bases, V lost 2 bases, and 3 bases had no gene match. CDR3 length equals 15 residues. The DNA for the CDR3 is TGTGCCAGCTCACCAGTTACAGGGGACCAAGAGACCCAGTACTTC. It is translated as CASSPVTGDQETQYF.

CDR3 in amino acids: CASSFPGQETQYF. Written as DNA, the CDR3 is TGCGCCAGCAGCTTCCCCGGCCAAGAGACCCAGTACTTC. The chain recombines TRBV5-1 with TRBJ2-5; D not certain. Germline V gene lookup returns CDR1 SGHRS and CDR2 YFSETQ. This CDR3 comprises 13 residues. V lost 2 bases and J lost 1, with 6 bases in between.

The gene calls are TRBV11-2 and TRBJ2-3; no firm D call. The V and J ends lost 3 bases and 6 bases respectively, with 13 bases between them. The CDR3 has 14 amino acids. CDR1 is SGHAT, CDR2 FQNNGV, per germline. As DNA, the CDR3 is TGTGCCAGCAGCTTCAGACCTACCGCGGATACGCAGTATTTT. This encodes CASSFRPTADTQYF.

This clonotype was detected only a few times. The gene calls are TRBV20-1 and TRBJ2-3; no clear D. From germline, CDR1 is DFQATT and CDR2 SNEGSKA (reference sequence). This CDR3 is built from 13 residues. Trimming took 5 bases from V and 4 from J, leaving 13 bases between them. CDR3 sequence: CSAEPNRADTQYF. CDR3 coding DNA: TGCAGTGCTGAGCCAAATAGGGCAGATACGCAGTATTTT.

There are a few counts of this clonotype. V gene TRBV12-3 or TRBV12-4 combines with J gene TRBJ1-2; no clear D. Trimming cost V 5 bases and J 0 bases, with 7 bases left between them. CDR3 size: 13 residues. The CDR3 here is CASSHGSNYGYTF. DNA of the CDR3: TGTGCCAGCAGTCACGGATCTAACTATGGCTACACCTTC.

As concerns this clonotype: Given a much more abundant clone one base away, this may be a read error. This chain links TRBV28 with TRBJ1-5, with D possibly matching TRBD1 (6 bases). CDR3 length equals 14 residues. Germline CDR1 MDHEN, CDR2 SYDVKM. The CDR3: CAISPETGHQPQHF. DNA for the CDR3: TGTGCCATCAGTCCAGAGACAGGACATCAGCCCCAGCATTTT.

Remarks on this clonotype: A read error may account for a junction end that differs from germline. The rearrangement uses TRBV20-1 and TRBJ1-5; perhaps TRBD1 as D (5 bases). Germline CDR1 and CDR2: DFQATT and SNEGSKA (reference sequence). CDR3 length: 18 amino acids. In DNA form, the CDR3 reads TGCAGTGCTAGAGAGCGTTATGATGGGGGTTCAACCAATCGGCCCCAGCATTTT. As protein: CSARERYDGGSTNRPQHF.

This sequence joins TRBV19 and TRBJ2-1; TRBD2 might be the D (5 bases). V lost 5 bases and J lost 12, with 17 bases in between. This CDR3 is 13 amino acids long. Germline CDR1 is LNHDA and CDR2 is SQIVND (reference sequence). The CDR3 loop reads CASSSPGLSRQFF. For the CDR3, the DNA is TGTGCCAGTAGTTCCCCTGGACTCTCGAGGCAGTTCTTC.

This clonotype was recorded many times. The V and J genes are TRBV6-2 or TRBV6-3 and TRBJ2-1; D is uncertain. The CDR3 length is 15 residues. Germline CDR1 MNHEY, CDR2 SVGEGT. Trimming pared 2 bases from V and 0 bases from J, leaving 8 bases between. The CDR3 protein is CASSYLVSSYNEQFF. As DNA, the CDR3 is TGTGCCAGCAGTTACCTGGTAAGCTCCTACAATGAGCAGTTCTTC.